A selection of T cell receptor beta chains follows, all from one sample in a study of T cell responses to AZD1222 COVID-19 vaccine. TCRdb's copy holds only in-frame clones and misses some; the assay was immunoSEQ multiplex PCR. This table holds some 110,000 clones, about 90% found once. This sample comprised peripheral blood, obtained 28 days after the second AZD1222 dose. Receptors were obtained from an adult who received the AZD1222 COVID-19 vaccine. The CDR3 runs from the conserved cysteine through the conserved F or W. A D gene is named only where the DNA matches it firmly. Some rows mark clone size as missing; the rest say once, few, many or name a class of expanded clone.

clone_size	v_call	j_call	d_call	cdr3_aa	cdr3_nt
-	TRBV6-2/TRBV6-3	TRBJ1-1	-	CASSYSTDEAFF	TGTGCCAGCAGTTACTCTACAGATGAAGCTTTCTTT
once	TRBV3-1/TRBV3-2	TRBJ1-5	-	CASSQDLGGSNQPQHF	TGTGCCAGCAGCCAAGATTTGGGGGGGAGCAATCAGCCCCAGCATTTT
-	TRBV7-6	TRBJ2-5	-	CASSLAEETQYF	TGTGCCAGCAGCTTAGCGGAAGAGACCCAGTACTTC
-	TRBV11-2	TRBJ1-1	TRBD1	CASSPSPGGGTEAFF	TGTGCCAGCAGCCCGTCACCAGGGGGTGGCACTGAAGCTTTCTTT
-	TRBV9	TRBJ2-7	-	CASSEGGRGAYEQYF	TGTGCCAGCAGCGAGGGAGGTAGAGGGGCCTACGAGCAGTACTTC
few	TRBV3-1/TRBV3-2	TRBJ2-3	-	CASSPPGVGTDTQYF	TGTGCCAGCAGCCCCCCAGGGGTAGGCACAGATACGCAGTATTTT
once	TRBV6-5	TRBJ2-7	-	CASRDTTSYEQYF	TGTGCCAGCCGGGACACAACATCCTACGAGCAGTACTTC
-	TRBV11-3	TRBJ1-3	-	CASSLGGSGNTIYF	TGTGCCAGCAGCTTAGGGGGCTCTGGAAACACCATATATTTT
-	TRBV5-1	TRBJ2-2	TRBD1	CASSRAGTGNTGELFF	TGCGCCAGCAGCAGGGCCGGGACAGGGAACACCGGGGAGCTGTTTTTT
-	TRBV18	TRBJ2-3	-	CASSRDVPAGSDTQYF	TGTGCCAGCTCACGAGATGTACCCGCAGGGTCGGATACGCAGTATTTT
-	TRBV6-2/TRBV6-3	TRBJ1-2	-	CASSYGKSYGYTF	TGTGCCAGCAGTTACGGCAAATCCTATGGCTACACCTTC
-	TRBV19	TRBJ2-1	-	CASSIGQRRRNEQFF	TGTGCCAGTAGTATTGGACAGAGGAGGAGGAATGAGCAGTTCTTC
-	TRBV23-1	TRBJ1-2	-	CASSQSGHGGGYTF	TGCGCCAGCAGTCAATCCGGACATGGGGGTGGCTACACCTTC
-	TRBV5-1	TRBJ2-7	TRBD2	CASSGTSGASVTYEQYF	TGCGCCAGCTCGGGGACTAGCGGCGCCTCCGTCACCTACGAGCAGTACTTC
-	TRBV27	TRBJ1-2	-	CASSKDLGANYGYTF	TGTGCCAGCAGTAAGGACCTCGGGGCTAACTATGGCTACACCTTC
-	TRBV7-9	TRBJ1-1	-	CASSAGTNTEAFF	TGTGCCAGCAGCGCCGGGACGAACACTGAAGCTTTCTTT
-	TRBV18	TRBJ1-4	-	CASSQGRPSTNEKLFF	TGTGCCAGCTCTCAAGGACGGCCTTCAACTAATGAAAAACTGTTTTTT
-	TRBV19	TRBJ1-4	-	CASSIGNYEKLFF	TGTGCCAGTAGTATTGGGAATTATGAAAAACTGTTTTTT
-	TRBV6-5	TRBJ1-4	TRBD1	CASSLSTGKNEKLFF	TGTGCCAGCAGCCTTTCGACAGGGAAAAATGAAAAACTGTTTTTT
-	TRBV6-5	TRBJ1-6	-	CASSPPGDSPLHF	TGTGCCAGCAGTCCCCCCGGGGATTCACCCCTCCACTTT
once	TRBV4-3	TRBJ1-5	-	CASSQEAGFPQPQHF	TGCGCCAGCAGCCAAGAGGCAGGGTTCCCTCAGCCCCAGCATTTT
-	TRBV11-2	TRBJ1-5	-	CASSPRGVQPQHF	TGTGCCAGCAGCCCGAGGGGGGTTCAGCCCCAGCATTTT
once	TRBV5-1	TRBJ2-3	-	CASGRLQGSAPPDTQYF	TGCGCCAGCGGCCGCCTTCAAGGATCAGCCCCCCCAGATACGCAGTATTTT
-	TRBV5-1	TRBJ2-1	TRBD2	CASTAGGYSYNEQFF	TGCGCCAGCACAGCGGGGGGTTACTCCTACAATGAGCAGTTCTTC
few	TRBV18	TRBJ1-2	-	CASSWGRDGKYGYTF	TGTGCCAGCTCCTGGGGGCGGGACGGGAAGTATGGCTACACCTTC
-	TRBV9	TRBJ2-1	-	CASSPLPQGYEQFF	TGTGCCAGCAGCCCGCTTCCACAGGGTTATGAGCAGTTCTTC
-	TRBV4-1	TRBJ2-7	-	CASSQVIEWDEQYF	TGCGCCAGCAGCCAAGTAATAGAGTGGGACGAGCAGTACTTC
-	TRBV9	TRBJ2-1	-	CASSVVGWGTANEQFF	TGTGCCAGCAGCGTAGTTGGGTGGGGCACGGCCAATGAGCAGTTCTTC
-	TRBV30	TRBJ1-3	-	CAWSGNTIYF	TGTGCCTGGAGTGGAAACACCATATATTTT
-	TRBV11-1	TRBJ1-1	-	CASSFLRGAEAFF	TGTGCCAGCAGCTTCCTCAGGGGTGCTGAAGCTTTCTTT
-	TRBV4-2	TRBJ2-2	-	CASNPDQPNGELFF	TGTGCCAGCAATCCAGACCAACCGAACGGGGAGCTGTTTTTT